The clone carrying this T cell receptor (beta chain) was seen a few times. These data originate in a study of human T cells and chemical hapten exposure. TCRdb analysed the RACE reads with MiXCR anew, one entry per CDR3 protein. The sample has approximately 89,000 distinct CDR3 sequences; 6.5% to 8.5% are singletons. From germline, CDR1 is SNHLY and CDR2 FYNNEI. The CDR3 runs to 14 residues. V gave up 2 bases and J gave up 9 bases; unmatched junction bases: 6. Regarding time point: patch test 2, 6 weeks after DPC sensitization. Treatment noted: therapeutic diphenylcyclopropenone sensitization with weekly scalp DPC.

The origin of this receptor is a woman aged 30 to 39 with alopecia areata. Some clones in this sample may be carry-over from other donors' samples. This sequence joins TRBV2 and TRBJ1-2, with 10 bases aligning to TRBD1. Sequencing was performed on whole blood, taken in connection with sensitization to the hapten diphenylcyclopropenone (DPC). The CDR3 reads CASSEPRQGARYTF. The DNA of the CDR3 is TGTGCCAGCAGTGAACCTCGACAGGGGGCACGCTACACCTTC.